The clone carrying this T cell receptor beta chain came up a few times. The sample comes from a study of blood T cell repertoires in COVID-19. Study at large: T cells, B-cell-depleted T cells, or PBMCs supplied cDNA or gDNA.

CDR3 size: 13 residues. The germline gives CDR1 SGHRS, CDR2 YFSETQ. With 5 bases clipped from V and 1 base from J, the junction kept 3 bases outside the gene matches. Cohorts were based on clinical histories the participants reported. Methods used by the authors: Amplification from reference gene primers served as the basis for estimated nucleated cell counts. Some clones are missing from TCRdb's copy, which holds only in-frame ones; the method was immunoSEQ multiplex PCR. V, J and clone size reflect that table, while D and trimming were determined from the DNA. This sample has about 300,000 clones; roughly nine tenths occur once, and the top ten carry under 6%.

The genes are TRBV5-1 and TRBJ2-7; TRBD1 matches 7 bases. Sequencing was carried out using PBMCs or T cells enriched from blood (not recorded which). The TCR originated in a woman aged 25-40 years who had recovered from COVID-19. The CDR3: CASRRDSSYEQYF. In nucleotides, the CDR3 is TGCGCCAGCAGAAGGGACAGTTCCTACGAGCAGTACTTC.